Below, 31 T cell receptor beta chains from the same sample are listed, as sequenced in a study of blood T cell repertoires in COVID-19. Some clones are missing from TCRdb's copy, which holds only in-frame ones; the method was immunoSEQ multiplex PCR. The sample lists fewer than 200,000 clones; 70% to 85% were seen once. Sequenced input: PBMCs or T cells enriched from blood (not recorded which). The source of these receptors is a woman in her sixties or seventies with acute COVID-19.

The rearrangement uses TRBV20-1 and TRBJ1-2; tentatively, D is TRBD1 (6 bases). In germline, CDR1 is DFQATT, CDR2 SNEGSKA (reference sequence). V gave up 5 bases and J gave up 5 bases, with 9 bases separating them. The CDR3 runs to 11 residues. The CDR3, as DNA: TGCAGTGCTGTGGACAGATATGGCTACACCTTC. Translated: CSAVDRYGYTF.

V and J are TRBV7-2 and TRBJ1-2; D uncertain. The CDR3 totals 16 residues. Germline lookup yields CDR1 SGHTA and CDR2 FQGNSA. Trimming stripped 5 bases from V and 8 bases from J, with 24 bases between. The CDR3 nucleotides read TGTGCCAGCAGCCCGGTAATTAGTTCGGATGGAGGGGGCTACACCTTC. It specifies CASSPVISSDGGGYTF.

The J gene is TRBJ2-4, the V gene TRBV7-9, with TRBD2 matching 9 bases. CDR1 is SEHNR and CDR2 is FQNEAQ in the germline V gene (reference sequence). The CDR3 covers 15 residues. The trim removed 3 bases at V and 3 bases at J, leaving 3 bases unmatched. CDR3 sequence reads: CASSFETSGKNIQYF. DNA for the CDR3: TGTGCCAGCAGCTTTGAGACTAGCGGCAAAAACATTCAGTACTTC. Together with reference TRBV7-9 and TRBJ2-4, the CDR3 gives the full variable domain: DTGVSQNPRHKITKRGQNVTFRCDPISEHNRLYWYRQTLGQGPEFLTYFQNEAQLEKSRLLSDRFSAERPKGSFSTLEIQRTEQGDSAMYLCASSFETSGKNIQYFGAGTRLSVL.

The chain links TRBV6-2 or TRBV6-3 to TRBJ1-5, with D possibly matching TRBD1 (5 bases). The CDR3 runs to 12 residues. Germline V gene sequence: CDR1 MNHEY, CDR2 SVGEGT. V lost 6 bases and J lost 7, with 10 bases in between. This chain's CDR3 is CASSFREQPQHF. In DNA form, the CDR3 reads TGTGCCAGCAGCTTCAGGGAACAGCCCCAGCATTTT.

This clone occurred a few times. The chain couples TRBV9 to TRBJ1-1; 11 bases are a match to TRBD1. The CDR3 spans 15 residues. The germline CDR1 and CDR2 sequences are SGDLS and YYNGEE. The V gene end was trimmed by 5 bases and the J gene end by 1 base; junction bases not matched to a gene: 4. CDR3 region: CASREGTGGNTEAFF. Written as DNA, the CDR3 is TGTGCCAGCAGGGAGGGGACAGGGGGGAACACTGAAGCTTTCTTT.

This clone was counted once. This chain uses TRBV24-1 with TRBJ2-5; 9 bases are shared with TRBD1. The CDR3 covers 16 residues. Germline V lookup: CDR1 KGHDR, CDR2 SFDVKD. With V trimmed by 6 bases and J by 4 bases, 11 bases remained unmatched. CDR3 protein: CATSMTGQGIPETQYF. Here the CDR3 DNA reads TGTGCCACCAGTATGACGGGACAGGGCATACCAGAGACCCAGTACTTC.

The V gene is TRBV27, the J gene TRBJ1-1; 7 nucleotides line up with TRBD1. The length of the CDR3 is 17 residues. The V gene end was trimmed by 3 bases and the J gene end by 10 bases; junction bases not matched to a gene: 20. From germline, CDR1 is MNHEY and CDR2 SMNVEV (reference sequence). CDR3 sequence: CASSFSAGTAPESGAFF. The CDR3 region has the DNA TGTGCCAGCAGTTTTTCCGCCGGGACAGCGCCGGAGAGTGGAGCTTTCTTT.

This clone was seen a single time. This chain connects TRBV12-5 to TRBJ2-1; D might be TRBD2 (5 bases). The CDR3 is 11 residues long. Trimming shortened V by 5 bases and J by 11 bases, and 10 bases separated the two germline ends. The germline gives CDR1 LGHNT, CDR2 FRNRAP. CDR3 sequence: CASGEGGKQFF. DNA for the CDR3: TGTGCTAGTGGTGAGGGTGGCAAGCAGTTCTTC.

The chain employs TRBV6-4 and TRBJ1-2; TRBD1 matches 8 bases. From germline, CDR1 is MRHNA and CDR2 SNTAGT. J lost 6 bases, V lost 6 bases, and 12 bases had no gene match. The length of the CDR3 is 15 residues. CDR3 amino acids: CASRQSGQGMDGYTF. DNA for the CDR3: TGTGCCAGCAGGCAAAGCGGACAGGGTATGGATGGCTACACCTTC.

The chain uses TRBV4-1 and TRBJ2-3; 8 positions match TRBD1. CDR1 MGHRA and CDR2 YSYEKL come from the germline V gene. The CDR3 is made up of 15 amino acids. V was clipped by 4 bases and J by 0 bases; unmatched bases: 3. CDR3 sequence reads: CASSPGDRSTDTQYF. CDR3 coding DNA: TGCGCCAGCAGCCCCGGGGACAGGAGCACAGATACGCAGTATTTT.

This chain links TRBV21-1 with TRBJ1-1; TRBD1, the table's D call, was not compared with the DNA. TRBV21-1 is shown as a pseudogene. The CDR3 has 17 amino acids. CDR3 loop: CASSKVRGSELNTEAFF. In DNA, the CDR3 is TGTGCCAGCAGCAAAGTAAGGGGCAGCGAGCTGAACACTGAAGCTTTCTTT.

The chain is built from TRBV29-1 and TRBJ2-3; 11 bases line up with TRBD2. The germline V gene encodes CDR1 SQVTM and CDR2 ANQGSEA. Trimming cost V 5 bases and J 6 bases; bases outside gene matches: 7. The CDR3 has 14 residues. This chain's CDR3 is CSVTLTSGIDTQYF. CDR3 in DNA: TGCAGCGTTACTCTGACTAGCGGGATTGATACGCAGTATTTT.

The chain couples TRBV28 to TRBJ1-1; TRBD1 is a possible D gene (6 bases). CDR1 is MDHEN and CDR2 is SYDVKM in the germline V gene. The V end was cut by 2 bases, the J end by 3 bases, with 10 bases between. The CDR3 has 14 amino acids. DNA of the CDR3: TGTGCCAGCAGTTTAAGCAGGGGTGACACTGAAGCTTTCTTT. It encodes CASSLSRGDTEAFF.

The chain employs TRBV7-2 and TRBJ2-3; 7 bases are shared with TRBD2. Germline CDR1 and CDR2: SGHTA and FQGNSA. The CDR3 loop spans 16 amino acids. Unmatched junction bases numbered 13, after V lost 5 bases and J lost 5 bases. The CDR3 DNA reads as TGTGCCAGCAGCCGGCCGGGACTACTTCGGAAAGATACGCAGTATTTT. Protein product: CASSRPGLLRKDTQYF. The full variable domain, with the rest looked up from reference TRBV7-2 and TRBJ2-3, is GAGVSQSPSNKVTEKGKDVELRCDPISGHTALYWYRQSLGQGLEFLIYFQGNSAPDKSGLPSDRFSAERTGGSVSTLTIQRTQQEDSAVYLCASSRPGLLRKDTQYFGPGTRLTVL.

This chain joins TRBV7-2 and TRBJ1-2; a weak D match, TRBD1 (5 bases). V gave up 3 bases and J gave up 5 bases, with 10 bases separating them. This CDR3 is 13 amino acids long. Germline V gene lookup returns CDR1 SGHTA and CDR2 FQGNSA. The CDR3 coding sequence is TGTGCCAGCAGCTTGACAGTCCTTTATGGCTACACCTTC. This codes for CASSLTVLYGYTF.

The chain uses TRBV10-3 and TRBJ1-1, with D hard to call. The CDR3 contains 11 residues. CDR1 ENHRY and CDR2 SYGVKD come from the germline V gene. V was trimmed by 4 bases and J by 7 bases, leaving 7 bases between them. This CDR3 is CAISGGNEAFF. In DNA, the CDR3 is TGTGCCATCAGTGGAGGGAATGAAGCTTTCTTT.

This chain connects TRBV6-5 to TRBJ2-1, with 14 nucleotides matching TRBD2. The CDR3 is 15 residues long. In germline, CDR1 is MNHEY, CDR2 SVGAGI. V dropped 5 bases and J dropped 5; count of bases not matched to a gene: 2. CDR3 sequence reads: CASSRTSGGNNEQFF. The DNA of the CDR3 is TGTGCCAGCAGTAGGACTAGCGGGGGGAACAATGAGCAGTTCTTC.

V usage is TRBV25-1 and J usage is TRBJ1-3; D is perhaps TRBD1 (5 bases). Trimming pared 3 bases from V and 6 bases from J, leaving 9 bases between. Looked up from germline, CDR1 is MGHDK and CDR2 is SYGVNS. The CDR3 length is 13 residues. The CDR3 is CASSEGGVNTIYF. The CDR3 DNA follows: TGTGCCAGCAGTGAGGGGGGAGTAAACACCATATATTTT.

The chain couples TRBV7-2 to TRBJ2-2; TRBD2 agrees at 7 bases. The CDR3 consists of 16 residues. The V gene's germline CDR1 is SGHTA and CDR2 FQGNSA. J gave up 1 base and V 7 bases, and 9 bases lay outside the gene matches. CDR3 coding DNA: TGTGCCAGCACCCCGGGCGGGAGAAAGAACACCGGGGAGCTGTTTTTT. It specifies CASTPGGRKNTGELFF.

This chain links TRBV4-1 with TRBJ2-7; TRBD1 aligns across 9 bases. Germline CDR1 and CDR2: MGHRA and YSYEKL. The CDR3 length is 16 residues. The V segment lost 0 bases and the J segment 3 bases; nucleotides outside the gene matches: 6. The CDR3 DNA reads as TGCGCCAGCAGCCAAGATGCACAGGGGGCGGACTACGAGCAGTACGTC. Residues: CASSQDAQGADYEQYV.

J is TRBJ1-1 and V is TRBV4-3; possibly TRBD1 for D (5 bases). The length of the CDR3 is 16 residues. The V end was cut by 1 base, the J end by 0 bases, with 12 bases between. CDR1 is LGHNA and CDR2 is YSLEER in the germline V gene. The CDR3 loop reads CASSQVRGIMNTEAFF. CDR3 DNA: TGCGCCAGCAGCCAAGTAAGGGGAATCATGAACACTGAAGCTTTCTTT.

This chain joins TRBV19 and TRBJ1-1, with unresolved D. The V gene lost 10 bases and the J gene lost 2 bases, with 17 bases spanning the gap. Per the germline V gene, CDR1 is LNHDA and CDR2 is SQIVND (reference sequence). This CDR3 spans 14 amino acids. The CDR3 here is CATRSFYANTEAFF. The CDR3, as DNA: TGTGCCACCCGTAGCTTCTATGCTAACACTGAAGCTTTCTTT.

The chain is built from TRBV3-1 (or the pseudogene TRBV3-2) and TRBJ1-6; TRBD1 matches at 8 bases. CDR1 and CDR2 from the germline V gene are LGHDT and YNNKEL (reference sequence). The CDR3 length is 15 residues. V was clipped by 5 bases and J by 10 bases; unmatched bases: 10. CDR3 bases: TGTGCCAGCAGCGCCTCGGACAGGGCCTTGTCACCCCTCCACTTT. Protein product: CASSASDRALSPLHF.

J is TRBJ1-2 and V is TRBV2; D call uncertain. Germline CDR1 reads SNHLY; CDR2 reads FYNNEI. The CDR3 totals 13 residues. The V gene lost 5 bases and the J gene lost 1 base, with 8 bases spanning the gap. CDR3 nucleotide sequence: TGTGCCAGCAGTAACGGTATTAACTATGGCTACACCTTC. Its translation: CASSNGINYGYTF.

The V call is TRBV5-1, the J call TRBJ2-1; 7 bases map to TRBD2. V was pared by 0 bases and J by 0 bases, with 3 bases of the junction left unmatched. CDR3 length: 16 amino acids. Germline CDR1 and CDR2: SGHRS and YFSETQ. The CDR3 loop reads CASSLEGGGSYNEQFF. The CDR3 coding sequence is TGCGCCAGCAGCTTGGAGGGCGGGGGCTCCTACAATGAGCAGTTCTTC.

CDR3 nucleotides: TGTGCCAGCAGCCAAGGGGGTCTGTCCGGACCCCGGGACAGGGACAATCAGCCCCAGCATTTT. This translates into CASSQGGLSGPRDRDNQPQHF. The rearrangement joins TRBV3-1 (or the pseudogene TRBV3-2) to TRBJ1-5; 9 nucleotides agree with TRBD1. J was trimmed by 3 bases and V by 1 base; bases with no gene match: 19. Germline V gene lookup returns CDR1 LGHDT and CDR2 YNNKEL (reference sequence). This CDR3 is built from 21 residues.

V gene TRBV2 combines with J gene TRBJ2-1; D gene uncertain. The CDR3 has 15 amino acids. Trimming removed 7 bases from V and 2 bases from J, with 15 bases in between. Germline CDR1 and CDR2: SNHLY and FYNNEI. The CDR3 spells CASKDIITTYNEQFF. CDR3 DNA: TGTGCCAGCAAAGACATAATAACGACCTACAATGAGCAGTTCTTC.

This chain joins TRBV13 and TRBJ1-4; perhaps TRBD1 as D (6 bases). Trimming removed 0 bases from V and 4 bases from J, with 12 bases in between. Germline values: CDR1 PRHDT, CDR2 FYEKMQ (reference sequence). The CDR3 loop spans 16 amino acids. CDR3 bases: TGTGCCAGCAGCTTAGGCCTAAGGGACATTAATGAAAAACTGTTTTTT. This translates into CASSLGLRDINEKLFF.

V gene TRBV24-1 combines with J gene TRBJ2-5; possibly TRBD1 for D (7 bases). Germline lookup yields CDR1 KGHDR and CDR2 SFDVKD. The CDR3 sequence is 14 residues long. V lost 6 bases and J lost 2, with 12 bases in between. The CDR3 nucleotides are TGTGCCACCAGTCAGGGGGACTTTCAAGAGACCCAGTACTTC. Its protein product is CATSQGDFQETQYF.

The chain couples TRBV18 to TRBJ1-4; 8 bases agree with TRBD1. J was trimmed by 5 bases and V by 3 bases; bases with no gene match: 2. This CDR3 is 14 amino acids long. Germline V gene data show CDR1 as KGHSH and CDR2 as LQKENI. The CDR3 sequence: CASSPGQENEKLFF. The CDR3 DNA is TGTGCCAGCTCACCGGGACAGGAAAATGAAAAACTGTTTTTT.

The chain couples TRBV28 to TRBJ2-3, with 8 nucleotides matching TRBD2. CDR3 length: 15 residues. Germline CDR1 is MDHEN and CDR2 is SYDVKM. V dropped 6 bases and J dropped 4; count of bases not matched to a gene: 9. CDR3 bases: TGTGCCAGCAGCTCACCTCGGGGGGGCGCAGATACGCAGTATTTT. The encoded protein is CASSSPRGGADTQYF.